The T cell receptor beta chain described here comes from a study of shared clonotypes between healthy human individuals. Turning to the study itself: Three CD4 naive, three CD4 memory, two CD8 naive and one CD8 memory plate were used per donor.

CDR3 size: 16 residues. Germline loops: CDR1 MNHGY, CDR2 SAAAGT. V trimming: 6 bases; J trimming: 1 base; junction bases outside the gene matches: 7. Using immunoSEQ multiplex PCR, the repertoire was profiled, and TCRdb retains in-frame clones only, with some absent. The data show about 1.1 million clones, approximately 78% seen once. The chain carries TRBV6-8 and TRBJ2-3, with TRBD2 identical over 10 bases. This TCR derives from a man aged 18 to 30 in good health. Some clones in this sample may be carry-over from other donors' samples. The sample consisted of memory CD4+ T cells from PBMCs. Subset: CD45RA-negative fraction. CDR3 sequence: CASRFIAGGGTDTQYF. DNA for the CDR3: TGTGCCAGCAGATTCATAGCGGGAGGTGGCACAGATACGCAGTATTTT.